The 13 T cell receptor beta chains given below trace back to one sample, sequenced in a study of T cell repertoires in cytomegalovirus infection. TCRdb analysed the reads with MiXCR anew, one entry per CDR3 protein. The data show about 530,000 distinct CDR3 sequences, 26% seen once. Sequenced input: PBMCs. The receptors stem from a human donor in good health (CMV status not recorded). Some clones in this sample may be carry-over from other donors' samples.

The rearrangement joins TRBV30 to TRBJ2-4; maybe TRBD2 (5 bases). V was pared by 0 bases and J by 7 bases, with 7 bases between. This CDR3 is 12 amino acids long. The germline gives CDR1 GTSNPN, CDR2 SVGIG (reference sequence). The CDR3 sequence: CAWSVAVNIQYF. The CDR3 nucleotides read TGTGCCTGGAGTGTAGCGGTTAACATTCAGTACTTC.

V gene TRBV29-1 combines with J gene TRBJ2-5, with 13 positions matching TRBD2. Per germline, CDR1 SQVTM and CDR2 ANQGSEA. This CDR3 comprises 15 residues. V shed 8 bases and J 4 bases; nucleotides not matched to a gene: 10. CDR3 loop: CSIQLAGGQGETQYF. In DNA, the CDR3 is TGCAGCATCCAACTAGCGGGAGGGCAGGGAGAGACCCAGTACTTC.

The chain uses TRBV7-6 and TRBJ2-7, with 14 bases identical to TRBD2. The CDR3 has 15 residues. J was trimmed by 7 bases and V by 5 bases; bases with no gene match: 7. In germline, CDR1 is SGHVS, CDR2 FNYEAQ. CDR3 region: CASSRLAGGGVEQYF. CDR3 nucleotides: TGTGCCAGCAGCAGACTAGCGGGAGGGGGAGTTGAGCAGTACTTC.

About this clonotype itself: Relative to the germline gene, one junction end is altered; a read error may explain this. This chain joins TRBV5-6 and TRBJ1-1; 7 bases fit TRBD1. Germline CDR1 reads SGHDT; CDR2 reads YYEEEE. The CDR3 runs 13 residues. CDR3 region: CASSRQGTTEVFF. CDR3 nucleotide sequence: TGTGCCAGCAGCCGACAGGGCACCACTGAAGTTTTCTTT.

The chain has TRBV6-2 or TRBV6-3 and TRBJ1-1, with D maybe TRBD1 (6 bases). Germline loops: CDR1 MNHEY, CDR2 SVGEGT. The CDR3 covers 14 residues. Trimming took off 6 bases at V and 1 base at J, with 12 bases between the two ends. Here the CDR3 DNA reads TGTGCCAGCAGGGGGACGGGACAGAACACTGAAGCTTTCTTT. This encodes CASRGTGQNTEAFF.

This clonotype was picked up many times. The V gene is TRBV7-6, the J gene TRBJ2-1; 10 nucleotides agree with TRBD2. The germline gives CDR1 SGHVS, CDR2 FNYEAQ. Germline trimming cut 8 bases from V and 5 bases from J; bases unmatched to any gene: 9. The CDR3 contains 15 residues. CDR3 protein: CASGELAGVNNEQFF. The CDR3 nucleotides read TGTGCCAGCGGAGAGCTAGCGGGGGTTAACAATGAGCAGTTCTTC.

This clonotype was seen a handful of times. The chain couples TRBV6-1 to TRBJ2-3; D call uncertain. CDR3 length equals 11 residues. The germline V gene has CDR1 MNHNS and CDR2 SASEGT. Trimming removed 10 bases from V and 5 bases from J, with 10 bases in between. CDR3 coding DNA: TGTGCCACGTCGCCGGGAGATACGCAGTATTTT. It codes for CATSPGDTQYF.

The V call is TRBV29-1, the J call TRBJ2-4; 8 nucleotides line up with TRBD1. V trimming: 5 bases; J trimming: 6 bases; junction bases outside the gene matches: 6. The CDR3 is 13 amino acids. Germline CDR1 SQVTM, CDR2 ANQGSEA. This chain's CDR3 is CSVSRQGRNIQYF. For the CDR3, the DNA is TGCAGCGTTTCTCGACAGGGGCGAAACATTCAGTACTTC.

The chain carries TRBV5-6 and TRBJ2-7; no clear D gene. CDR1 and CDR2 from the germline V gene are SGHDT and YYEEEE. Between the trimmed V and J ends, which lost 1 base and 2 bases, there was a span of 10 bases. The CDR3 consists of 14 residues. The CDR3 DNA reads TGTGCCAGCAGCTTGTCTCTCGGCGCCTACGAGCAGTACTTC. As protein: CASSLSLGAYEQYF.

This sequence joins TRBV28 and TRBJ2-2, with 10 bases that match TRBD1. Germline V gene data show CDR1 as MDHEN and CDR2 as SYDVKM. The CDR3 spans 15 residues. Germline trimming cut 3 bases from V and 5 bases from J; bases unmatched to any gene: 3. The CDR3 is CASSFPGQGTGELFF. The DNA of the CDR3 is TGTGCCAGCAGTTTTCCGGGACAGGGGACCGGGGAGCTGTTTTTT. The full variable domain, completed using reference TRBV28 and TRBJ2-2, is DVKVTQSSRYLVKRTGEKVFLECVQDMDHENMFWYRQDPGLGLRLIYFSYDVKMKEKGDIPEGYSVSREKKERFSLILESASTNQTSMYLCASSFPGQGTGELFFGEGSRLTVL.

This clonotype was found a few times. The chain is built from TRBV11-2 and TRBJ2-3; 10 nucleotides align to TRBD2. The junction had 4 bases not matched to a gene; V was cut back by 3 bases and J by 4 bases. Germline V gene sequence: CDR1 SGHAT, CDR2 FQNNGV. This CDR3 contains 15 residues. This CDR3 reads CASSFSGRRADTQYF. The CDR3 region has the DNA TGTGCCAGCAGCTTTAGCGGGAGGAGGGCAGATACGCAGTATTTT.

This clonotype was seen a few times. The chain couples TRBV19 to TRBJ1-5; the D is unclear. This CDR3 comprises 15 residues. The germline V gene has CDR1 LNHDA and CDR2 SQIVND (reference sequence). Trimming shortened V by 2 bases and J by 0 bases, and 8 bases separated the two germline ends. CDR3 in amino acids: CASSIRVYSNQPQHF. The CDR3 DNA reads as TGTGCCAGTAGTATAAGGGTTTATAGCAATCAGCCCCAGCATTTT.

This clonotype was observed a few times. The chain is built from TRBV2 and TRBJ2-1, with 11 bases aligning to TRBD2. This CDR3 is built from 14 residues. Trimming took 6 bases from V and 7 from J; bases not matched to a gene: 5. Per the germline V gene, CDR1 is SNHLY and CDR2 is FYNNEI. CDR3 sequence: CASRTGTSGNEQFF. The DNA for the CDR3 is TGTGCCAGCAGGACCGGGACTAGCGGAAATGAGCAGTTCTTC.